The clone carrying this T cell receptor (beta chain) has a single count. The table came from immunoSEQ multiplex PCR; TCRdb's copy has only in-frame clones and leaves some out. The table shows some 74,000 clones, with under 98% occurring only once. In germline, CDR1 is MNHEY, CDR2 SMNVEV (reference sequence). This CDR3 has 13 residues. The V end was cut by 2 bases, the J end by 3 bases, with 7 bases between. This specimen comes from a study of technical replicates of blood from several donors. The receptor was derived from a human donor in good health. The sample consisted of T cells isolated from PBMCs. This sequence joins TRBV27 and TRBJ1-1, with D perhaps TRBD1 (5 bases). CDR3 in amino acids: CASSLKGHTEAFF. Here the CDR3 DNA reads TGTGCCAGCAGTTTAAAGGGGCACACTGAAGCTTTCTTT.